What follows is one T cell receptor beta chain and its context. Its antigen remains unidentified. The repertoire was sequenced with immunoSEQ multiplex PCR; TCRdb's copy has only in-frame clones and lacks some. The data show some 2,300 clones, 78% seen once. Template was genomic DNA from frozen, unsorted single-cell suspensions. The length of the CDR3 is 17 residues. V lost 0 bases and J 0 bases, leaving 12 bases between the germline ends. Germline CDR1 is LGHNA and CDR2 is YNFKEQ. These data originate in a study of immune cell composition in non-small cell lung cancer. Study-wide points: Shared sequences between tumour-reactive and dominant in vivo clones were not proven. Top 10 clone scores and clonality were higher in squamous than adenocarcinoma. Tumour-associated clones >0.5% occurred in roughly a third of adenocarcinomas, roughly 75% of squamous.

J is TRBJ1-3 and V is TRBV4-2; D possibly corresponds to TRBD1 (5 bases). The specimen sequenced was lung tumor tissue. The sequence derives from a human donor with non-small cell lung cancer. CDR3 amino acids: CASSQENNRLSGNTIYF. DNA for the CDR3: TGTGCCAGCAGCCAAGAAAACAACAGGCTCTCTGGAAACACCATATATTTT.